Below, 21 T cell receptor beta chains from the same sample are listed, as sequenced in a study of radiotherapy plus CTLA-4 blockade in lung cancer. The assay was immunoSEQ multiplex PCR, and TCRdb's table has in-frame clones only and misses some. The sample lists about 95,000 clones; around 86% were seen once. Here the sequenced sample was peripheral blood, taken from a patient treated with radiotherapy plus ipilimumab. These receptors all come from a human donor with non-small cell lung cancer who had a partial response to radiotherapy plus ipilimumab.

The chain couples TRBV18 to TRBJ2-5; 9 nucleotides line up with TRBD2. With V trimmed by 0 bases and J by 5 bases, 7 bases remained unmatched. Germline CDR1 and CDR2: KGHSH and LQKENI. The CDR3 totals 16 residues. CDR3 nucleotides: TGTGCCAGCTCACCACCAGCGGCTAGCGGGACGGAGACCCAGTACTTC. This encodes CASSPPAASGTETQYF.

The chain combines TRBV7-6 with TRBJ1-1; D gene uncertain. The CDR3 sequence is 11 residues long. The germline V gene has CDR1 SGHVS and CDR2 FNYEAQ. Trimming pared 5 bases from V and 5 bases from J, leaving 6 bases between. The CDR3 nucleotides read TGTGCCAGCAGCCGAGGAACTGAAGCTTTCTTT. It specifies CASSRGTEAFF.

J is TRBJ1-4 and V is TRBV5-1, with D perhaps matching TRBD1 (5 bases). The CDR3 contains 15 residues. The germline gives CDR1 SGHRS, CDR2 YFSETQ. The V gene lost 4 bases and the J gene lost 5 bases, with 15 bases spanning the gap. The CDR3 region is CASSPEVGGNEKLFF. The CDR3 coding sequence is TGCGCCAGCAGCCCAGAAGTGGGGGGGAATGAAAAACTGTTTTTT. The entire variable domain, with the rest obtained from reference TRBV5-1 and TRBJ1-4, is as follows: KAGVTQTPRYLIKTRGQQVTLSCSPISGHRSVSWYQQTPGQGLQFLFEYFSETQRNKGNFPGRFSGRQFSNSRSEMNVSTLELGDSALYLCASSPEVGGNEKLFFGSGTQLSVL.

The chain employs TRBV6-6 and TRBJ2-7, with 7 bases that match TRBD1. J was trimmed by 6 bases and V by 6 bases; bases with no gene match: 11. The germline CDR1 and CDR2 sequences are MNHNY and SVGAGI (reference sequence). The CDR3 contains 14 residues. CDR3 bases: TGTGCCAGCAGCCGGACAGGTGGGTCGCCCGAGCAGTACTTC. Residues: CASSRTGGSPEQYF.

The V gene is TRBV16, the J gene TRBJ1-2, with 7 bases lining up with TRBD1. V gave up 5 bases and J gave up 4 bases; unmatched junction bases: 10. This CDR3 is 15 amino acids long. Germline-derived CDR1 and CDR2 are KGHSY and FQNENV. CDR3: CASSAFGQAPYGYTF. The CDR3 coding sequence is TGTGCCAGCAGCGCCTTTGGACAGGCCCCCTATGGCTACACCTTC.

J is TRBJ1-2 and V is TRBV19, with no clear D. Between the trimmed V and J ends, which lost 5 bases and 6 bases, there was a span of 13 bases. The CDR3 has 13 residues. The V gene's germline CDR1 is LNHDA and CDR2 SQIVND (reference sequence). The CDR3 loop reads CASSPRDNDGYTF. CDR3 in DNA: TGTGCCAGTAGTCCCCGAGACAACGATGGCTACACCTTC.

The sample holds a few counts of this clone. The chain links TRBV4-1 to TRBJ1-1; D ambiguous. Per the germline V gene, CDR1 is MGHRA and CDR2 is YSYEKL. The CDR3 is 15 amino acids. V gave up 0 bases and J gave up 1 base, with 9 bases separating them. The CDR3 coding sequence is TGCGCCAGCAGCCAAGATCTGTCTAAGAACACTGAAGCTTTCTTT. Residues: CASSQDLSKNTEAFF.

The chain carries TRBV6-1 and TRBJ1-4; 8 nucleotides match TRBD1. The V and J ends lost 4 bases and 8 bases, in that order; junction bases with no gene match: 9. The CDR3 is 15 amino acids. CDR1 and CDR2 (germline): MNHNS, SASEGT. Here the CDR3 reads CASSVRQGSGEKLFF. The DNA for the CDR3 is TGTGCCAGCAGTGTCCGACAGGGGAGTGGAGAAAAACTGTTTTTT.

The genes are TRBV7-9 and TRBJ1-4; tentatively, D is TRBD1 (5 bases). There are 17 residues in the CDR3. V was cut by 1 base and J by 8 bases, with 20 bases left in between. Germline CDR1 reads SEHNR; CDR2 reads FQNEAQ (reference sequence). The CDR3 sequence: CASSLGAKGPLKEKLFF. The DNA of the CDR3 is TGTGCCAGCAGCTTAGGGGCCAAGGGGCCCCTGAAAGAAAAACTGTTTTTT.

This clone was counted only a few times. The chain links TRBV27 to TRBJ1-2; 10 bases are shared with TRBD1. Per the germline V gene, CDR1 is MNHEY and CDR2 is SMNVEV (reference sequence). The CDR3 is 13 residues long. J was trimmed by 3 bases and V by 8 bases; bases with no gene match: 3. The CDR3 region has the DNA TGTGCCAGCCGGACAGGGGGGTACTATGGCTACACCTTC. It is translated as CASRTGGYYGYTF.

The chain carries TRBV18 and TRBJ1-1; tentatively, D is TRBD1 (5 bases). CDR1 is KGHSH, CDR2 LQKENI, per germline. Trimming left V 5 bases short and J 2 bases short, with 9 bases between. The CDR3 has 13 amino acids. CDR3 nucleotide sequence: TGTGCCAGCTCATTCACAGGTAACACTGAAGCTTTCTTT. As protein: CASSFTGNTEAFF. The full variable domain, its missing parts supplied by reference TRBV18 and TRBJ1-1, is NAGVMQNPRHLVRRRGQEARLRCSPMKGHSHVYWYRQLPEEGLKFMVYLQKENIIDESGMPKERFSAEFPKEGPSILRIQQVVRGDSAAYFCASSFTGNTEAFFGQGTRLTVV.

The chain is built from TRBV10-1 and TRBJ2-2; 7 nucleotides line up with TRBD1. Germline trimming cut 3 bases from V and 1 base from J; bases unmatched to any gene: 5. The CDR3 is made up of 16 amino acids. Germline V gene sequence: CDR1 WNHNN, CDR2 SYGVQD (reference sequence). The CDR3 region is CASSERQGMNTGELFF. The CDR3 coding sequence is TGCGCCAGCAGTGAACGACAGGGAATGAACACCGGGGAGCTGTTTTTT.

A few counts support this clone. This chain joins TRBV7-3 and TRBJ1-2; 7 nucleotides match TRBD1. With 6 bases clipped from V and 13 bases from J, the junction kept 11 bases outside the gene matches. This CDR3 has 12 amino acids. Germline CDR1 is SGHTA and CDR2 is FQGTGA. The CDR3 sequence is CASSFDRDSRTF. In DNA form, the CDR3 reads TGTGCCAGCAGTTTCGACCGGGACAGCCGCACCTTC.

This clone was detected only once. The genes are TRBV10-3 and TRBJ2-2; 8 nucleotides agree with TRBD1. Germline-derived CDR1 and CDR2 are ENHRY and SYGVKD. The CDR3 has 14 residues. V was pared by 6 bases and J by 0 bases, with 0 bases of the junction left unmatched. In nucleotides, the CDR3 is TGTGCCATCAGGACAGGGGCGAACACCGGGGAGCTGTTTTTT. The encoded protein is CAIRTGANTGELFF.

This clone has a handful of counts. The gene calls are TRBV21-1 and TRBJ1-1; the table's D call of TRBD1 was not tested on the DNA. TRBV21-1 is a pseudogene locus. This CDR3 comprises 16 residues. The CDR3 sequence is CAYPARDRESNTEAFF. As DNA, the CDR3 is TGTGCCTACCCCGCCCGGGACAGGGAATCGAACACTGAAGCTTTCTTT.

V gene TRBV6-1 combines with J gene TRBJ2-7; the D is unclear. This CDR3 is 13 amino acids long. Germline V gene data show CDR1 as MNHNS and CDR2 as SASEGT. Deletions cut 6 bases from V and 6 bases from J, with 15 bases between. The CDR3 nucleotides are TGTGCCAGCAGCAGACCCTTTAGAGGCGAGCAGTACTTC. Its translation: CASSRPFRGEQYF.

V usage is TRBV7-2 and J usage is TRBJ1-4; TRBD1 matches 8 bases. Germline V gene data show CDR1 as SGHTA and CDR2 as FQGNSA. There are 15 residues in the CDR3. V gave up 5 bases and J gave up 8 bases; unmatched junction bases: 10. Here the CDR3 DNA reads TGTGCCAGCAGCACCAAAGGACAGGGAGGGGAAAAACTGTTTTTT. Its translation is CASSTKGQGGEKLFF.

J is TRBJ2-1 and V is TRBV14; 7 nucleotides agree with TRBD2. The CDR3 contains 14 residues. CDR1 and CDR2 from the germline V gene are SGHDN and FVKESK. V dropped 1 base and J dropped 7; count of bases not matched to a gene: 4. DNA of the CDR3: TGTGCCAGCAGCCAAGGTCGTAGCGGGAATGAGCAGTTCTTC. Its translation is CASSQGRSGNEQFF. Filled out from reference TRBV14 and TRBJ2-1, the complete variable domain reads EAGVTQFPSHSVIEKGQTVTLRCDPISGHDNLYWYRRVMGKEIKFLLHFVKESKQDESGMPNNRFLAERTGGTYSTLKVQPAELEDSGVYFCASSQGRSGNEQFFGPGTRLTVL.

This clone appeared a few times. The rearrangement links TRBV10-3 to TRBJ2-2, with 7 bases matching TRBD2. Germline assignment: CDR1 ENHRY and CDR2 SYGVKD. There are 18 residues in the CDR3. V shed 2 bases, J shed 5 bases, and the junction held 14 bases outside the gene matches. The chain's CDR3 is CAISEAPGTTTTTGELFF. The DNA for the CDR3 is TGTGCCATCAGTGAGGCGCCCGGGACTACGACCACTACCGGGGAGCTGTTTTTT.

V usage is TRBV6-6 and J usage is TRBJ2-5; 11 nucleotides agree with TRBD2. Germline loops: CDR1 MNHNY, CDR2 SVGAGI (reference sequence). The junction had 10 bases not matched to a gene; V was cut back by 5 bases and J by 5 bases. CDR3 size: 16 residues. DNA for the CDR3: TGTGCCAGCAGTCCAACTAGCGGGGGTAGGGGGGAGACCCAGTACTTC. It encodes CASSPTSGGRGETQYF.

The rearrangement joins TRBV6-1 to TRBJ1-5; the D is unclear. Trimming took 2 bases from V and 7 from J, leaving 6 bases between them. CDR3 length: 12 amino acids. Germline lookup yields CDR1 MNHNS and CDR2 SASEGT. CDR3 region: CASSERGQPQHF. CDR3 nucleotide sequence: TGTGCCAGCAGTGAAAGAGGGCAGCCCCAGCATTTT.